This is a list of T cell receptor beta chains from one sample in a study of T-cell memory formation after mild COVID-19. TCRdb reprocessed the 5' RACE reads via MiXCR and lists one record per CDR3 protein. The sample holds 250,000 to 300,000 distinct CDR3 sequences, approximately 8% seen once. The sequenced sample was PBMCs or a T cell subset sorted from them (not recorded which). The source is a man between 18 and 35 years old who had mild COVID-19 (a few samples of this study predate the infection). Cell type and time point are not known. The CDR3 runs from the conserved cysteine through the conserved F or W. The order of the fields is D gene, clone size, V gene, J gene, CDR3 protein, CDR3 DNA. The D gene is left open where the match is weak. Expanded clones are given a class, and other clones once, few, many or no size at all.

-,many,TRBV7-2,TRBJ2-3,CASSAGRYTDTQYF,TGTGCCAGCAGCGCTGGCCGATACACAGATACGCAGTATTTT
-,few,TRBV20-1,TRBJ2-5,CSADPRVAETQYF,TGCAGTGCAGATCCCCGGGTCGCAGAGACCCAGTACTTC
-,-,TRBV20-1,TRBJ2-1,CSSKGPPVHNEQFF,TGCAGTTCTAAAGGTCCCCCGGTACACAATGAGCAGTTCTTC
-,-,TRBV27,TRBJ1-4,CASKFAGAEKLFF,TGTGCCAGCAAGTTCGCGGGGGCCGAAAAACTGTTTTTT
-,many,TRBV12-3/TRBV12-4,TRBJ1-2,CASSLVPGPPYGYTF,TGTGCCAGCAGTTTAGTGCCCGGGCCCCCCTATGGCTACACCTTC
-,few,TRBV20-1,TRBJ1-2,CSASLPGTEKIGYTF,TGCAGTGCTAGCCTACCAGGGACGGAAAAAATCGGCTACACCTTC
-,few,TRBV2,TRBJ1-4,CASSESPRYANEKLFF,TGTGCCAGCAGTGAAAGCCCCCGATATGCTAATGAAAAACTGTTTTTT
-,few,TRBV12-3/TRBV12-4,TRBJ2-1,CASIGAGINNEQFF,TGTGCCAGCATTGGGGCAGGGATCAACAATGAGCAGTTCTTC
-,-,TRBV7-6,TRBJ1-3,CASSLGPRAFSSGNTIYF,TGTGCCAGCAGCTTAGGCCCCCGGGCCTTTTCCTCTGGAAACACCATATATTTT
-,-,TRBV12-3/TRBV12-4,TRBJ2-7,CASSFRSYEQYF,TGTGCCAGCAGTTTCAGGTCCTACGAGCAGTACTTC
-,-,TRBV7-2,TRBJ2-3,CASSLAPLAPPAGTQYF,TGTGCCAGCAGCTTAGCACCACTAGCACCCCCAGCCGGTACGCAGTATTTT
TRBD2,-,TRBV4-2,TRBJ2-1,CASSQVLSGGRNEQFF,TGTGCCAGCAGCCAAGTCCTTAGCGGGGGGAGGAATGAGCAGTTCTTC
-,many,TRBV5-1,TRBJ1-1,CASRPTANTEAFF,TGCGCCAGCAGACCTACAGCGAACACTGAAGCTTTCTTT
-,-,TRBV28,TRBJ1-2,CASSLSAKGDADGYTF,TGTGCCAGCAGTTTATCGGCGAAAGGAGACGCGGACGGCTACACCTTC
-,-,TRBV12-3/TRBV12-4,TRBJ2-7,CASSSGGLRTSYEQYF,TGTGCCAGCAGTTCTGGGGGACTCCGCACCAGCTACGAGCAGTACTTC
TRBD1,few,TRBV5-1,TRBJ1-3,CASSQGTVSGNTIYF,TGCGCCAGCAGCCAGGGGACAGTCTCTGGAAACACCATATATTTT
-,-,TRBV4-2,TRBJ2-6,CASSQDAAAGANVLTF,TGTGCCAGCAGCCAAGATGCTGCGGCTGGGGCCAACGTCCTGACTTTC
-,-,TRBV7-9,TRBJ2-7,CASSARVRGAYEQYF,TGTGCCAGCAGCGCAAGAGTTAGGGGGGCCTACGAGCAGTACTTC
-,few,TRBV6-5,TRBJ1-1,CASSYGIGTEAFF,TGTGCCAGCAGTTATGGGATAGGCACTGAAGCTTTCTTT
TRBD1,-,TRBV5-1,TRBJ1-6,CASSPAGQAGGSPLHF,TGCGCCAGCAGCCCCGCCGGACAGGCCGGCGGTTCACCCCTCCACTTT
-,few,TRBV6-5,TRBJ2-5,CASSYERFQETQYF,TGTGCCAGCAGTTACGAGCGGTTCCAAGAGACCCAGTACTTC
-,few,TRBV6-1,TRBJ1-5,CASSDRNQPQHF,TGTGCCAGCAGTGACCGTAATCAGCCCCAGCATTTT
TRBD1,many,TRBV20-1,TRBJ2-2,CSAPDRGRGTGELFF,TGCAGTGCCCCGGACAGGGGGCGAGGCACCGGGGAGCTGTTTTTT
-,-,TRBV4-2,TRBJ1-5,CASSQGLDDQPQHF,TGTGCCAGCAGCCAAGGGTTAGACGATCAGCCCCAGCATTTT
-,many,TRBV7-9,TRBJ2-7,CASSRLGDRSYEQYF,TGTGCCAGCAGCCGCCTTGGGGATCGCTCCTACGAGCAGTACTTC
-,few,TRBV18,TRBJ1-1,CASSPQVLNTEAFF,TGTGCCAGCTCACCACAGGTCTTGAACACTGAAGCTTTCTTT
TRBD1,few,TRBV5-1,TRBJ1-1,CASSGRTGNTEAFF,TGCGCCAGCAGCGGCCGGACAGGGAACACTGAAGCTTTCTTT
TRBD1,many,TRBV6-1,TRBJ2-5,CATSGTATPRLETQYF,TGTGCCACCTCCGGGACAGCCACCCCACGATTGGAGACCCAGTACTTC
-,many,TRBV12-3/TRBV12-4,TRBJ2-7,CASSLVGGTYEQYF,TGTGCCAGCAGTTTAGTAGGGGGGACATACGAGCAGTACTTC
TRBD2,-,TRBV5-1,TRBJ2-1,CASSLRAGASYNEQFF,TGCGCCAGCAGCTTGAGAGCGGGGGCGTCCTACAATGAGCAGTTCTTC
-,few,TRBV7-2,TRBJ1-6,CASSFGPGVINSPLHF,-
-,few,TRBV4-3,TRBJ1-4,CASSQDGRTNEKLFF,TGCGCCAGCAGCCAAGATGGGAGGACTAATGAAAAACTGTTTTTT
TRBD2,-,TRBV4-2,TRBJ2-1,CASSQGLAGGLEQFF,TGTGCCAGCAGCCAAGGACTAGCGGGGGGGCTCGAGCAGTTCTTC
-,many,TRBV4-1,TRBJ1-4,CASSQVGTTNEKLFF,TGCGCCAGCAGCCAAGTTGGGACGACTAATGAAAAACTGTTTTTT
TRBD2,few,TRBV7-3,TRBJ2-5,CASGTSGVETQYF,TGTGCCAGCGGGACTAGCGGGGTAGAGACCCAGTACTTC
-,few,TRBV28,TRBJ1-2,CASSPNPKGRGGGYGYTF,TGTGCCAGCAGCCCGAACCCCAAGGGGCGGGGGGGCGGCTATGGCTACACCTTC
-,-,TRBV29-1,TRBJ1-2,CSVRTVFSNYGYTF,TGCAGCGTCCGGACAGTTTTCTCTAACTATGGCTACACCTTC
-,few,TRBV5-1,TRBJ1-3,CASSSDSPGNTIYF,TGCGCCAGCAGCTCCGACAGTCCTGGAAACACCATATATTTT
TRBD1,few,TRBV7-6,TRBJ2-2,CASSIGQGGTGELFF,TGTGCCAGCAGCATTGGACAGGGTGGGACCGGGGAGCTGTTTTTT
-,-,TRBV10-3,TRBJ2-1,CAISELGLDNEQFF,TGTGCCATCAGTGAGTTAGGGCTGGACAATGAGCAGTTCTTC
-,few,TRBV6-1,TRBJ1-6,CASGLLSSYNSPLHF,TGTGCCAGCGGCCTATTGAGCTCCTATAATTCACCCCTCCACTTT
TRBD1,once,TRBV27,TRBJ2-3,CASRGNMGQGNADTQYF,TGTGCCAGCAGAGGTAACATGGGACAGGGAAACGCAGATACGCAGTATTTT
-,many,TRBV5-1,TRBJ1-1,CASSLTENTEAFF,TGCGCCAGCAGCTTGACAGAGAACACTGAAGCTTTCTTT
-,few,TRBV20-1,TRBJ1-4,CSGQQNEKLFF,TGCAGTGGCCAGCAAAATGAAAAACTGTTTTTT
-,few,TRBV14,TRBJ2-1,CASSQHRYNEQFF,TGTGCCAGCAGCCAACACCGATACAATGAGCAGTTCTTC
-,many,TRBV7-2,TRBJ2-3,CASSLGLLFADTQYF,TGTGCCAGCAGCTTAGGGCTTCTGTTCGCAGATACGCAGTATTTT
-,few,TRBV7-9,TRBJ1-1,CASSFDNTEAFF,TGTGCCAGCAGCTTCGACAACACTGAAGCTTTCTTT
-,-,TRBV11-2,TRBJ2-2,CASSLQGGEAGELFF,TGTGCCAGCAGCTTACAGGGGGGAGAGGCCGGGGAGCTGTTTTTT
TRBD1,-,TRBV20-1,TRBJ1-2,CSAAIIQGTYGYTF,TGCAGTGCTGCGATTATACAGGGGACCTATGGCTACACCTTC
-,-,TRBV20-1,TRBJ1-4,CSARDEAWAEEKLFF,TGCAGTGCTAGAGATGAGGCGTGGGCAGAAGAAAAACTGTTTTTT
TRBD1,many,TRBV11-2,TRBJ2-5,CASSLDRDRGRAETQYF,TGTGCCAGCAGCTTAGATCGGGACAGGGGGCGCGCAGAGACCCAGTACTTC
TRBD1,-,TRBV19,TRBJ2-1,CASSPTGTGYNEQFF,TGTGCCAGTAGTCCCACCGGGACAGGGTACAATGAGCAGTTCTTC
TRBD2,-,TRBV9,TRBJ2-7,CASSVGTSGTYEQYF,TGTGCCAGCAGCGTCGGGACTAGCGGAACCTACGAGCAGTACTTC
TRBD1,-,TRBV14,TRBJ1-1,CASSRLPGQGFTEAFF,TGTGCCAGCAGCCGATTACCGGGACAGGGATTCACTGAAGCTTTCTTT
TRBD1,few,TRBV4-1,TRBJ1-3,CASSQSLGTGTYSGNTIYF,TGCGCCAGCAGCCAATCTCTCGGGACAGGAACCTACTCTGGAAACACCATATATTTT